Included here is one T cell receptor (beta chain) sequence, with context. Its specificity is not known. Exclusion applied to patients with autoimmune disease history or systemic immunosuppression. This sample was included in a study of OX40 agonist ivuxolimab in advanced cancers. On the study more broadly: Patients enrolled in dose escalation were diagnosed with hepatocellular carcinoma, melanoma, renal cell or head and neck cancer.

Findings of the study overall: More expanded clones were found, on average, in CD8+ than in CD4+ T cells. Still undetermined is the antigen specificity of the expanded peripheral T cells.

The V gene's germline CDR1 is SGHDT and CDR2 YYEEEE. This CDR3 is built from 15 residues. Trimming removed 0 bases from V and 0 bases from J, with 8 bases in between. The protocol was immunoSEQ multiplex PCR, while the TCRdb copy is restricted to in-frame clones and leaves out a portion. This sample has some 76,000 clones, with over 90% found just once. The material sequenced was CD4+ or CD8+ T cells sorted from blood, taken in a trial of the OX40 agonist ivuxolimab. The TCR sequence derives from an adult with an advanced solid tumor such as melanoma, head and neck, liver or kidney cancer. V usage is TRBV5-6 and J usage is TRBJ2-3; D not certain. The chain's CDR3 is CASSLDDSSTDTQYF. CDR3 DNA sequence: TGTGCCAGCAGCTTGGACGATTCTAGCACAGATACGCAGTATTTT.